This T cell receptor (beta chain) was recovered during a study of blood T cell repertoires in COVID-19. As for the study in general: Acute and convalescent COVID-19 samples came from the United States, Italy and Spain.

Libraries were prepared by immunoSEQ multiplex PCR; TCRdb keeps only in-frame clonotypes and omits some of them. The data hold roughly 100,000 clones, with 85% to 95% observed a single time. The V gene's germline CDR1 is MNHEY and CDR2 SVGAGI. The CDR3 runs 15 residues. Trimming stripped 8 bases from V and 4 bases from J, with 20 bases between. Sequenced: peripheral blood. This TCR was sampled from a man aged 45-65 years with active COVID-19. The chain has TRBV6-5 and TRBJ2-5; D might be TRBD2 (5 bases). As DNA, the CDR3 is TGTGCCAGCCACCGGGATAGGTTCCCCTCAGAGACCCAGTACTTC. Translation gives CASHRDRFPSETQYF.